This paragraph reports one TCR beta chain. With a J-beta primer mix and a sample-barcoded 5' primer, a second PCR ran roughly 7 to 11 cycles. TCRdb reprocessed the 5' RACE reads with MiXCR, giving one entry per CDR3 protein. Among 1.5 million or so distinct CDR3 sequences listed, 40% to 45% were seen once. V lost 3 bases, J lost 6 bases, and 3 bases stayed unmatched. Per the germline V gene, CDR1 is SGHTA and CDR2 is FQGNSA. The CDR3 covers 14 residues. This entry is derived from a study of blood T cells in healthy people across ages. The chain couples TRBV7-2 to TRBJ2-2, with TRBD1 matching 8 bases. This TCR was recovered from a woman between 18 and 29 years old in good health. Specimen: blood. In DNA, the CDR3 is TGTGCCAGCAGCTTGCAGGGGGCCCCCGGGGAGCTGTTTTTT. It encodes CASSLQGAPGELFF.